The 21 T cell receptor beta chains given below trace back to one sample, sequenced in a study of shared clonotypes between healthy human individuals. Only in-frame clones appear in the TCRdb table, and some are missing; sequencing was by immunoSEQ multiplex PCR. The sample lists some 2.4 million clones, 80% to 95% occurring once. The specimen was naive CD4+ T cells from PBMCs. The subset was: CD45RA+ positively selected. These receptors originate from a man younger than 35 in good health. Some clones in this sample may be carry-over from other donors' samples.

V is TRBV19 and J is TRBJ1-5, with TRBD1 identical over 8 bases. Trimming took 6 bases from V and 5 from J; bases not matched to a gene: 12. The CDR3 spans 16 residues. Germline V gives CDR1 LNHDA, CDR2 SQIVND (reference sequence). DNA for the CDR3: TGTGCCAGTAGCACACGGACAGGGAGGGTTTATCAGCCCCAGCATTTT. As protein: CASSTRTGRVYQPQHF.

This chain links TRBV9 with TRBJ2-1, with D unclear. Per the germline V gene, CDR1 is SGDLS and CDR2 is YYNGEE. The CDR3 has 16 amino acids. The V end lost 0 bases, the J end lost 8 bases, and 18 bases lay between the germline ends. The DNA for the CDR3 is TGTGCCAGCAGCGTAGTCGGGCGGAGCCGGATGGATGAGCAGTTCTTC. The encoded protein is CASSVVGRSRMDEQFF. Drawing the rest from reference TRBV9 and TRBJ2-1, the complete variable domain is DSGVTQTPKHLITATGQRVTLRCSPRSGDLSVYWYQQSLDQGLQFLIQYYNGEERAKGNILERFSAQQFPDLHSELNLSSLELGDSALYFCASSVVGRSRMDEQFFGPGTRLTVL.

The rearrangement uses TRBV18 and TRBJ1-5; D is uncertain. CDR1 KGHSH and CDR2 LQKENI come from the germline V gene. This CDR3 is 17 amino acids long. With 3 bases removed from V and 0 bases from J, the gap between germline ends came to 15 bases. The CDR3 coding sequence is TGTGCCAGCTCACCTCCTTCAGACTCGTATAGCAATCAGCCCCAGCATTTT. Translation gives CASSPPSDSYSNQPQHF.

V and J are TRBV15 and TRBJ1-2; tentative D call: TRBD1 (5 bases). Germline CDR1 is LNHNV and CDR2 is YYDKDF (reference sequence). V shed 0 bases and J shed 1 base, with 12 bases lying between them. The CDR3 is 16 amino acids. The DNA of the CDR3 is TGTGCCACCAGCAGAGACAGGGCCGCGGGTAACTATGGCTACACCTTC. Protein product: CATSRDRAAGNYGYTF.

The V gene is TRBV11-1, the J gene TRBJ2-6, with 12 bases matching TRBD2. This CDR3 has 19 residues. The V gene's germline CDR1 is SGHAT and CDR2 FQDESV (reference sequence). V lost 5 bases to trimming and J lost 3 bases; unmatched junction nucleotides: 11. The CDR3 is CASSPRRTSGILGANVLTF. The CDR3 coding sequence is TGTGCCAGCAGCCCTCGCCGGACTAGCGGGATCCTTGGGGCCAACGTCCTGACTTTC.

The chain joins TRBV7-3 to TRBJ2-5; TRBD2 aligns across 7 bases. Germline lookup yields CDR1 SGHTA and CDR2 FQGTGA. Trimming at V came to 2 bases and at J to 9 bases, leaving 6 bases not matched to a gene. CDR3 size: 13 residues. CDR3 coding DNA: TGTGCCAGCAGCTTATCCCCCGGGGGGTCCCAGTACTTC. It yields the protein CASSLSPGGSQYF.

The chain's CDR3 is CAWSLIHLSGGQYF. The CDR3 coding sequence is TGTGCCTGGAGTCTAATACACCTCAGCGGGGGACAGTACTTC. The chain employs TRBV30 and TRBJ2-7, with TRBD2 matching 8 bases. CDR3 size: 14 residues. The trim removed 2 bases at V and 10 bases at J, leaving 13 bases unmatched. Germline loops: CDR1 GTSNPN, CDR2 SVGIG (reference sequence).

The CDR3: CASRRWGRLSYEQYF. The CDR3 DNA follows: TGTGCCAGCAGGAGGTGGGGGCGCCTATCCTACGAGCAGTACTTC. The chain uses TRBV2 and TRBJ2-7, with TRBD1 as a possible D gene (6 bases). The CDR3 totals 15 residues. V lost 6 bases and J lost 1, with 16 bases in between. Looked up from germline, CDR1 is SNHLY and CDR2 is FYNNEI.

V gene TRBV11-2 combines with J gene TRBJ2-1; possible D gene TRBD2, 5 bases. The V and J ends lost 2 bases and 0 bases respectively, with 8 bases between them. CDR1 is SGHAT and CDR2 is FQNNGV in the germline V gene. The CDR3 sequence is 15 residues long. The CDR3 DNA reads TGTGCCAGCAGCTTACGAGCGGACTCCTACAATGAGCAGTTCTTC. It specifies CASSLRADSYNEQFF.

This chain connects TRBV4-3 to TRBJ2-5; no definite D call. The CDR3 length is 13 residues. Trimming shortened V by 3 bases and J by 7 bases, and 12 bases separated the two germline ends. Germline V gene lookup returns CDR1 LGHNA and CDR2 YSLEER. The CDR3 reads CASSQRELGTQYF. In DNA, the CDR3 is TGCGCCAGCAGCCAGAGAGAACTGGGGACCCAGTACTTC.

CDR3 sequence (DNA): TGCGCCAGCAGCTCGGCCGGTTTAGTTTCTGGGGAGCAGTTCTTC. As protein: CASSSAGLVSGEQFF. The chain recombines TRBV5-1 with TRBJ2-1, with no clear D. The CDR3 contains 15 residues. From germline, CDR1 is SGHRS and CDR2 YFSETQ. V gave up 3 bases and J gave up 10 bases, with 20 bases separating them.

The genes are TRBV5-1 and TRBJ1-2, with D perhaps TRBD1 (6 bases). Trimming took off 4 bases at V and 1 base at J, with 11 bases between the two ends. Germline V lookup: CDR1 SGHRS, CDR2 YFSETQ. This CDR3 has 14 residues. This CDR3 is CASSLQGFNYGYTF. The CDR3 coding sequence is TGCGCCAGCAGCCTACAGGGATTTAACTATGGCTACACCTTC.

This chain connects TRBV4-2 to TRBJ2-5; possibly TRBD2 for D (5 bases). The CDR3 covers 16 residues. V dropped 4 bases and J dropped 4 bases, with 19 bases sitting between them. Looked up from germline, CDR1 is LGHNA and CDR2 is YNFKEQ. CDR3 protein: CASSPFRASTGETQYF. Written as DNA, the CDR3 is TGTGCCAGCAGCCCATTCCGTGCTAGCACTGGAGAGACCCAGTACTTC.

The rearrangement links TRBV2 to TRBJ2-2, with unresolved D. The length of the CDR3 is 12 residues. Germline V gene lookup returns CDR1 SNHLY and CDR2 FYNNEI. V lost 6 bases and J 7 bases, leaving 9 bases between the germline ends. CDR3 amino acids: CASSAHGGELFF. The CDR3 DNA is TGTGCCAGCAGCGCTCACGGCGGGGAGCTGTTTTTT.

V usage is TRBV25-1 and J usage is TRBJ2-7; tentatively, D is TRBD2 (5 bases). This CDR3 contains 14 residues. Germline CDR1 reads MGHDK; CDR2 reads SYGVNS. Trimming stripped 6 bases from V and 3 bases from J, with 15 bases between. CDR3 nucleotides: TGTGCCAGCAGCCCAGCGGTAACTTTCTACGAGCAGTACTTC. Its protein product is CASSPAVTFYEQYF.

This clone appeared once. This chain joins TRBV10-3 and TRBJ2-1; TRBD2 aligns across 12 bases. From germline, CDR1 is ENHRY and CDR2 SYGVKD. CDR3 length: 17 residues. The V gene end was trimmed by 6 bases and the J gene end by 7 bases; junction bases not matched to a gene: 13. The CDR3 coding sequence is TGTGCCATCAGGGGGGCGGCTAGCGGGAGGGAAGGGAATGAGCAGTTCTTC. Translated: CAIRGAASGREGNEQFF.

V gene TRBV6-1 combines with J gene TRBJ1-4, with D hard to call. Trimming pared 4 bases from V and 4 bases from J, leaving 13 bases between. The CDR3 extends over 15 amino acids. Germline CDR1 is MNHNS and CDR2 is SASEGT. The CDR3 DNA follows: TGTGCCAGCAGTGTCGTCGGATCGAATAATGAAAAACTGTTTTTT. Protein: CASSVVGSNNEKLFF.

The CDR3 sequence is CASRTLAGEAYNEQFF. The CDR3 nucleotides are TGTGCCAGCCGAACACTAGCGGGAGAGGCCTACAATGAGCAGTTCTTC. The chain uses TRBV6-6 and TRBJ2-1; 11 bases fit TRBD2. The germline V gene has CDR1 MNHNY and CDR2 SVGAGI (reference sequence). V lost 8 bases to trimming and J lost 2 bases; unmatched junction nucleotides: 8. This CDR3 contains 16 residues.

This chain uses TRBV18 with TRBJ2-7, with 9 bases fitting TRBD1. With V trimmed by 3 bases and J by 0 bases, 12 bases remained unmatched. Germline V CDR1 and CDR2: KGHSH, LQKENI. The CDR3 loop spans 18 amino acids. The CDR3 loop reads CASSPLPGQGPSSYEQYF. CDR3 DNA sequence: TGTGCCAGCTCACCCCTACCGGGACAGGGCCCGAGCTCCTACGAGCAGTACTTC.

Comment on this clone: The sample contains more than one DNA sequence encoding this CDR3. This chain uses TRBV9 with TRBJ2-5; 11 bases are shared with TRBD1. The CDR3 consists of 14 residues. The germline V gene encodes CDR1 SGDLS and CDR2 YYNGEE. J was trimmed by 5 bases and V by 3 bases; bases with no gene match: 3. The CDR3 bases are TGTGCCAGCAGCGGAGGGACAGGGGGGGAGACCCAGTACTTC. As protein: CASSGGTGGETQYF.

Concerning this clone: Different DNA sequences within this sample yield the same CDR3. V usage is TRBV7-2 and J usage is TRBJ2-5, with D possibly being TRBD1 (5 bases). Per the germline V gene, CDR1 is SGHTA and CDR2 is FQGNSA. Trimming left V 1 base short and J 3 bases short, with 6 bases between. CDR3 size: 13 residues. CDR3 in amino acids: CASSLGQKETQYF. The DNA for the CDR3 is TGTGCCAGCAGCTTAGGACAGAAAGAGACCCAGTACTTC.